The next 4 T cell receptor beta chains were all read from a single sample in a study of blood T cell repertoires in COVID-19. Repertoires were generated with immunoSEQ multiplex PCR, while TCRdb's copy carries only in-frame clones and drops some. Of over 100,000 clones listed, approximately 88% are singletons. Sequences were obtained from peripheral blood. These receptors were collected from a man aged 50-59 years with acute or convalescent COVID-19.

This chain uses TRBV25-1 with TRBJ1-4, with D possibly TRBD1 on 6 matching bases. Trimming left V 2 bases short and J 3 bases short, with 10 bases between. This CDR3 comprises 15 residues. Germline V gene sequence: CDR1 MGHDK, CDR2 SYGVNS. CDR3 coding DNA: TGTGCCAGCAGTGAACAGGGGAAGGCTAATGAAAAACTGTTTTTT. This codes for CASSEQGKANEKLFF.

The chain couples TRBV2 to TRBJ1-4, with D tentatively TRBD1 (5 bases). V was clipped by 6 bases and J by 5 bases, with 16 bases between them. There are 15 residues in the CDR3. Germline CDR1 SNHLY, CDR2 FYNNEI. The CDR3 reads CASSRGRQPNEKLFF. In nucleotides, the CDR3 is TGTGCCAGCAGCCGGGGGAGACAGCCAAATGAAAAACTGTTTTTT.

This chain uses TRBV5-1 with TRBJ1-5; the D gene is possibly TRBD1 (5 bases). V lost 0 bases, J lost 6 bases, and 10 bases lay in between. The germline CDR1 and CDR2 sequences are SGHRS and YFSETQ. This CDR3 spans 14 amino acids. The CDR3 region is CASSLAPGGQPQHF. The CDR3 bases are TGCGCCAGCAGCTTGGCCCCCGGGGGTCAGCCCCAGCATTTT. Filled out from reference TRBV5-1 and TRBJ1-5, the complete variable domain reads KAGVTQTPRYLIKTRGQQVTLSCSPISGHRSVSWYQQTPGQGLQFLFEYFSETQRNKGNFPGRFSGRQFSNSRSEMNVSTLELGDSALYLCASSLAPGGQPQHFGDGTRLSIL.

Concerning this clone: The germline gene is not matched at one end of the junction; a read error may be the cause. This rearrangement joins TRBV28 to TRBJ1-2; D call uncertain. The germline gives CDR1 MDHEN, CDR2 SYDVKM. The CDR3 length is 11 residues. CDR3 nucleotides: TGTGCCAGCAGTACTAAATATGGCTACACCTTC. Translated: CASSTKYGYTF.